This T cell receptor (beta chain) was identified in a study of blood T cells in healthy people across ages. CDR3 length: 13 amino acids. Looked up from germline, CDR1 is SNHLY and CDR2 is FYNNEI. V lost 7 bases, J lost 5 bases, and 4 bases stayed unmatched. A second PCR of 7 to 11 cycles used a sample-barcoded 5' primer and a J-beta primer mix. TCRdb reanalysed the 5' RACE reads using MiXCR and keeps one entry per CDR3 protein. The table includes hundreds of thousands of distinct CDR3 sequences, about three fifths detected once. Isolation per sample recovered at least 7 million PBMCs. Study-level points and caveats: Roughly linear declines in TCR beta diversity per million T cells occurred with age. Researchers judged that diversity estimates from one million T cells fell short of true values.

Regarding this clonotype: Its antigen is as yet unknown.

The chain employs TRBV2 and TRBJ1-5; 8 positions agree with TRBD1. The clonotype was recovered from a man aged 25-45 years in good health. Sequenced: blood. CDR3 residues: CASKGQGHQPQHF. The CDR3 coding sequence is TGTGCCAGCAAAGGACAGGGACATCAGCCCCAGCATTTT.